This TCR beta chain originates from a study of T cell responses to AZD1222 COVID-19 vaccine. Method: immunoSEQ multiplex PCR; TCRdb's copy keeps in-frame clones and lacks some. The sample comprises around 100,000 clones, just under 90% of which are singletons, and about a sixth rests with the top ten. V lost 2 bases to trimming and J lost 0 bases, with 4 bases between them. This CDR3 region has 13 residues. The germline V gene encodes CDR1 MNHEY and CDR2 SVGAGI. The material sequenced was peripheral blood, taken on day 0 of AZD1222 vaccination. This chain links TRBV6-5 with TRBJ1-1; no clear D gene. The receptor comes from an adult in good health. The CDR3 reads CASSYTVNTEAFF. CDR3 sequence (DNA): TGTGCCAGCAGTTACACGGTGAACACTGAAGCTTTCTTT.